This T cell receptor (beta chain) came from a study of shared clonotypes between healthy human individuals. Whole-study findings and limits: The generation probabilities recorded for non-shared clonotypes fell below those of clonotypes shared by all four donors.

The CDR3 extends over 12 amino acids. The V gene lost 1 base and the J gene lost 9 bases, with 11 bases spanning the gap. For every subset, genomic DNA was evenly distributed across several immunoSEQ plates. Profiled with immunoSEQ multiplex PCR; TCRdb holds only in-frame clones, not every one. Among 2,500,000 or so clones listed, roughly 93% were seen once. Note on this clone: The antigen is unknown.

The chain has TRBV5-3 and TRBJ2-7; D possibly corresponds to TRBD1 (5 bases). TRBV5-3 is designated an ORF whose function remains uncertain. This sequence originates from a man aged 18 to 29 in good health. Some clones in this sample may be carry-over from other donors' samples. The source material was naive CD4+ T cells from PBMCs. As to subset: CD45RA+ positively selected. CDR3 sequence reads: CARSLTIQGQYF. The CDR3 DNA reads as TGTGCCAGAAGCTTGACCATCCAGGGGCAGTACTTC.